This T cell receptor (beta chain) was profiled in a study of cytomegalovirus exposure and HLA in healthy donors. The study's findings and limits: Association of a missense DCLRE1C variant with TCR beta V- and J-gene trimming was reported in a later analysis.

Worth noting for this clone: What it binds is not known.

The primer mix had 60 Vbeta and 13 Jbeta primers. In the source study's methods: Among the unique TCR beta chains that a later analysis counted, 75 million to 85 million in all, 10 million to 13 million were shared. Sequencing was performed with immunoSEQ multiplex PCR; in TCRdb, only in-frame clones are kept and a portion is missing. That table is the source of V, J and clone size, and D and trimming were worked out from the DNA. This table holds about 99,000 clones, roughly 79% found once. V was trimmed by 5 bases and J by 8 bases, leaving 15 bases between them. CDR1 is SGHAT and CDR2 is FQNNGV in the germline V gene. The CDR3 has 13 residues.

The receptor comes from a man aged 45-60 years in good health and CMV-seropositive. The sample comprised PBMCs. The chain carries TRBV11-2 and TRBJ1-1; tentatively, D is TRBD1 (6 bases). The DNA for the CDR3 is TGTGCCAGCAGCCCACAGTGGGGGGGCGAAGCTTTCTTT. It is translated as CASSPQWGGEAFF.